Following are 32 T cell receptor beta chains from one sample sequenced in a study of T cells after yellow fever vaccination. TCRdb independently ran MiXCR on the 5' RACE reads; one entry per CDR3 protein. Among approximately 160,000 distinct CDR3 sequences, around 8.5% were seen once, and the ten largest hold 35% to 40%. The source was CD8+ T cells sorted from PBMCs, collected 45 days after the yellow fever booster vaccination. Receptor source: a man in his late teens or twenties who received the YFV17D yellow fever vaccine.

This clonotype showed up just a few times. The V call is TRBV5-1, the J call TRBJ1-2; the D gene is possibly TRBD1 (5 bases). This CDR3 contains 14 residues. The ends were cut back, 3 bases at V and 2 bases at J, with 11 bases in the middle. Germline CDR1 is SGHRS and CDR2 is YFSETQ. The CDR3 here is CASSWTTVNYGYTF. The CDR3 bases are TGCGCCAGCAGCTGGACAACAGTGAACTATGGCTACACCTTC.

The chain carries TRBV12-3 or TRBV12-4 and TRBJ1-1, with TRBD1 as a possible D gene (5 bases). V was trimmed by 6 bases and J by 13 bases, leaving 18 bases between them. The CDR3 is made up of 12 amino acids. The CDR3 bases are TGTGCCAGCAGCCCCTCGGGGGATCCGGGTTTCTTT. Encoded protein: CASSPSGDPGFF.

The chain uses TRBV9 and TRBJ2-5; 8 bases map to TRBD2. With 0 bases clipped from V and 4 bases from J, the junction kept 8 bases outside the gene matches. CDR1 and CDR2 from the germline V gene are SGDLS and YYNGEE. This CDR3 contains 16 residues. The CDR3 region is CASSVVLRGGTETQYF. The CDR3 DNA reads as TGTGCCAGCAGCGTAGTCCTTCGCGGGGGGACAGAGACCCAGTACTTC.

Many counts were recorded for this clonotype. This chain uses TRBV4-3 with TRBJ1-1; TRBD1 is a possible D gene (6 bases). The length of the CDR3 is 14 residues. Trimming took off 2 bases at V and 0 bases at J, with 7 bases between the two ends. The germline CDR1 and CDR2 sequences are LGHNA and YSLEER. The CDR3 here is CASSQQGLNTEAFF. As DNA, the CDR3 is TGCGCCAGCAGCCAACAGGGGTTGAACACTGAAGCTTTCTTT.

This clonotype was recorded at least ten times. V and J are TRBV4-2 and TRBJ2-5, with D maybe TRBD2 (6 bases). Between the trimmed V and J ends, which lost 3 bases and 2 bases, there was a span of 16 bases. Germline CDR1 is LGHNA and CDR2 is YNFKEQ. This CDR3 region has 16 residues. The CDR3 reads CASSHEAGRQQETQYF. The CDR3 DNA reads as TGTGCCAGCAGCCACGAAGCGGGCAGGCAACAAGAGACCCAGTACTTC.

Notes on this clonotype: The DNA is omitted, as the CDR3 cannot be located on it reliably, and the CDR3 follows TCRdb's listing. This chain uses TRBV1 with TRBJ2-2. TRBV1 is a pseudogene. The CDR3 adds up to 14 amino acids, both ends counted. The CDR3 reads CTSSQLSPPGSCFF.

This clonotype occurred a few times. The gene calls are TRBV9 and TRBJ2-5; 9 nucleotides agree with TRBD2. Germline assignment: CDR1 SGDLS and CDR2 YYNGEE. The CDR3 extends over 15 amino acids. J was trimmed by 5 bases and V by 3 bases; bases with no gene match: 8. CDR3 in DNA: TGTGCCAGCAGCGCTTCGGGACTAGCATGGGAGACCCAGTACTTC. Its protein product is CASSASGLAWETQYF.

This clonotype was seen a single time. The chain joins TRBV7-2 to TRBJ2-5; tentative D call: TRBD2 (5 bases). The CDR3 is made up of 14 amino acids. V lost 8 bases and J lost 4, with 17 bases in between. Germline V lookup: CDR1 SGHTA, CDR2 FQGNSA. The CDR3 sequence is CASGFSGLLETQYF. The CDR3 DNA reads TGTGCCAGCGGATTTTCCGGACTTCTAGAGACCCAGTACTTC.

The chain employs TRBV25-1 and TRBJ2-5; D is possibly TRBD1 or TRBD2 (5 bases each). CDR3 size: 16 residues. Between the trimmed V and J ends, which lost 3 bases and 5 bases, there was a span of 19 bases. Germline V lookup: CDR1 MGHDK, CDR2 SYGVNS. CDR3 in amino acids: CASSELGDGPRETQYF. The CDR3 DNA reads TGTGCCAGCAGTGAGCTCGGGGACGGACCGAGGGAGACCCAGTACTTC.

This clonotype was counted only a few times. The chain combines TRBV4-3 with TRBJ2-1; maybe TRBD2 (5 bases). Trimming removed 1 base at V and 10 bases at J, with 20 bases between. The CDR3 consists of 16 residues. Germline V lookup: CDR1 LGHNA, CDR2 YSLEER. CDR3 region: CASSQGPGVSLGEQFF. DNA of the CDR3: TGCGCCAGCAGCCAAGGTCCCGGGGTTTCGCTAGGCGAGCAGTTCTTC.

This rearrangement joins TRBV29-1 to TRBJ2-1; 7 bases align to TRBD1. Germline loops: CDR1 SQVTM, CDR2 ANQGSEA. Unmatched junction bases numbered 10, after V lost 0 bases and J lost 2 bases. The CDR3 is made up of 17 amino acids. The CDR3 reads CSVEDRGGQRTYNEQFF. The DNA of the CDR3 is TGCAGCGTTGAAGATCGAGGGGGACAGCGAACCTACAATGAGCAGTTCTTC.

The rearrangement uses TRBV5-6 and TRBJ1-1, with a weak D call TRBD1 (6 bases). Trimming shortened V by 4 bases and J by 10 bases, and 14 bases separated the two germline ends. The V gene's germline CDR1 is SGHDT and CDR2 YYEEEE. The CDR3 extends over 12 amino acids. CDR3 nucleotides: TGTGCCAGCAGCCCGGGGGGCAACCCAGCTTTCTTT. Residues: CASSPGGNPAFF.

The gene calls are TRBV12-3 or TRBV12-4 and TRBJ1-6; D call uncertain. CDR3 length equals 12 residues. The V gene lost 7 bases and the J gene lost 10 bases, with 11 bases spanning the gap. The CDR3: CASTPGRSPLHF. For the CDR3, the DNA is TGTGCCAGCACCCCGGGAAGGTCACCCCTCCACTTT.

The J gene is TRBJ1-1, the V gene TRBV11-2; D unresolved. Deletions cut 6 bases from V and 1 base from J, with 3 bases between. The CDR3 is made up of 11 amino acids. Germline assignment: CDR1 SGHAT and CDR2 FQNNGV. The CDR3 region is CASRRNTEAFF. CDR3 DNA sequence: TGTGCCAGCAGACGGAACACTGAAGCTTTCTTT.

The table lists this clonotype with many counts. The V and J genes are TRBV5-1 and TRBJ1-4; no firm D call. Germline values: CDR1 SGHRS, CDR2 YFSETQ. This CDR3 contains 15 residues. Trimming took off 3 bases at V and 8 bases at J, with 17 bases between the two ends. The CDR3 loop is CASSSNSHPGEKLFF. CDR3 bases: TGCGCCAGCAGCTCGAACTCCCATCCGGGAGAAAAACTGTTTTTT.

This clonotype was recorded a few times. This chain connects TRBV30 to TRBJ2-7, with TRBD2 matching over 8 bases. Germline CDR1 is GTSNPN and CDR2 is SVGIG (reference sequence). V lost 4 bases, J lost 6 bases, and 8 bases stayed unmatched. This CDR3 is 13 amino acids long. Here the CDR3 reads CAWTGGGTGEQYF. The CDR3 DNA reads TGTGCCTGGACGGGGGGGGGAACTGGCGAGCAGTACTTC.

Only a few counts were recorded for this clonotype. V and J are TRBV5-1 and TRBJ2-3; D possibly uses TRBD1 or TRBD2 (6 bases each). CDR1 is SGHRS and CDR2 is YFSETQ in the germline V gene. The CDR3 has 15 amino acids. The V gene lost 0 bases and the J gene lost 5 bases, with 13 bases spanning the gap. The CDR3 region is CASSLVARGQDTQYF. CDR3 nucleotide sequence: TGCGCCAGCAGCTTGGTCGCTCGGGGGCAAGATACGCAGTATTTT.

This clonotype was found many times. CDR3 nucleotides: TGCGCCAGCAATGATCATGGGACTAGCGGGGAGGACATTCAGTACTTC. Translated: CASNDHGTSGEDIQYF. The chain uses TRBV4-1 and TRBJ2-4; 13 bases line up with TRBD2. Germline V CDR1 and CDR2: MGHRA, YSYEKL. J was trimmed by 8 bases and V by 7 bases; bases with no gene match: 11. CDR3 length: 16 residues.

The chain couples TRBV3-1 to TRBJ2-7, with 11 bases matching TRBD2. CDR1 is LGHDT and CDR2 is YNNKEL in the germline V gene (reference sequence). The CDR3 has 18 residues. V trimming: 4 bases; J trimming: 0 bases; junction bases outside the gene matches: 11. CDR3 in amino acids: CASSPGVAGGLSSYEQYV. The CDR3 DNA sequence: TGTGCCAGCAGCCCAGGAGTAGCGGGGGGGCTTAGCTCCTACGAGCAGTACGTC.

This chain joins TRBV30 and TRBJ2-7; maybe TRBD1 (6 bases). V was pared by 2 bases and J by 6 bases, with 11 bases between. Germline loops: CDR1 GTSNPN, CDR2 SVGIG (reference sequence). This CDR3 is 12 amino acids long. CDR3 in DNA: TGTGCCTGGAGTTTTTTCAGGGGCGAGCAGTACTTC. Translating gives CAWSFFRGEQYF.

V and J are TRBV9 and TRBJ1-1, with a possible D match to TRBD1 (6 bases). Trimming cost V 3 bases and J 1 base, with 19 bases left between them. Germline V gives CDR1 SGDLS, CDR2 YYNGEE. The CDR3 extends over 17 amino acids. CDR3 loop: CASSAQDFDRRNTEAFF. In DNA form, the CDR3 reads TGTGCCAGCAGCGCCCAAGACTTCGACAGGAGGAACACTGAAGCTTTCTTT.

The chain is built from TRBV6-1 and TRBJ1-5, with D hard to call. Trimming took off 1 base at V and 4 bases at J, with 11 bases between the two ends. CDR3 length: 15 residues. Germline loops: CDR1 MNHNS, CDR2 SASEGT. The CDR3 DNA follows: TGTGCCAGCAGTGAAGGCCCGGGAAGAAATCAGCCCCAGCATTTT. This codes for CASSEGPGRNQPQHF.

The rearrangement uses TRBV19 and TRBJ1-2; no definite D call. V lost 5 bases to trimming and J lost 4 bases, with 11 bases between them. The CDR3 length is 13 residues. Per the germline V gene, CDR1 is LNHDA and CDR2 is SQIVND (reference sequence). CDR3 coding DNA: TGTGCCAGTAGTCCAGAGGGCGGCTATGGCTACACCTTC. Residues: CASSPEGGYGYTF.

The chain links TRBV27 to TRBJ2-3; 10 bases agree with TRBD1. The CDR3 sequence is 15 residues long. The germline V gene has CDR1 MNHEY and CDR2 SMNVEV (reference sequence). The junction had 6 bases not matched to a gene; V was cut back by 4 bases and J by 5 bases. The CDR3 reads CASSSVTGGIDTQYF. CDR3 in DNA: TGTGCCAGCAGTTCCGTGACAGGGGGCATAGATACGCAGTATTTT.

This clonotype was counted a few times. The rearrangement links TRBV6-5 to TRBJ2-1; TRBD2 agrees at 10 bases. Unmatched junction bases numbered 6, after V lost 2 bases and J lost 2 bases. The CDR3 runs to 17 residues. Per germline, CDR1 MNHEY and CDR2 SVGAGI. CDR3 DNA: TGTGCCAGCAGTTACACGGCTAGCGGGGGCACCTACAATGAGCAGTTCTTC. Translated: CASSYTASGGTYNEQFF.

J is TRBJ2-1 and V is TRBV6-4; no clear D. V lost 4 bases and J 0 bases, leaving 10 bases between the germline ends. Germline assignment: CDR1 MRHNA and CDR2 SNTAGT. The CDR3 contains 15 residues. CDR3 in amino acids: CASSARDGSYNEQFF. The CDR3 bases are TGTGCCAGCAGTGCTAGGGATGGCTCCTACAATGAGCAGTTCTTC.

The genes are TRBV20-1 and TRBJ1-1; D not certain. Per germline, CDR1 DFQATT and CDR2 SNEGSKA (reference sequence). CDR3 length: 13 amino acids. Trimming shortened V by 5 bases and J by 2 bases, and 12 bases separated the two germline ends. CDR3 amino acids: CSAYGRTNTEAFF. CDR3 sequence (DNA): TGCAGTGCTTACGGACGGACCAACACTGAAGCTTTCTTT.

V gene TRBV6-1 combines with J gene TRBJ2-1, with D perhaps TRBD1 or TRBD2 (5 bases each). V was clipped by 4 bases and J by 7 bases, with 14 bases between them. CDR3 size: 14 residues. Germline CDR1 is MNHNS and CDR2 is SASEGT. CDR3 loop: CASSGWDGRNEQFF. CDR3 coding DNA: TGTGCCAGCAGTGGATGGGACGGCAGGAATGAGCAGTTCTTC.

The V gene is TRBV27, the J gene TRBJ1-4, with D uncertain. Germline V gives CDR1 MNHEY, CDR2 SMNVEV (reference sequence). The CDR3 is 15 amino acids. Trimming shortened V by 6 bases and J by 10 bases, and 21 bases separated the two germline ends. The CDR3 DNA reads TGTGCCAGCAGGAGAGGTACGCTTGAAGGCGGAAAACTGTTTTTT. This gives the protein CASRRGTLEGGKLFF.

The CDR3 coding sequence is TGCGCCAGCAGCTTCCGGGACCCGAACACCGGGGAGCTGTTTTTT. It encodes CASSFRDPNTGELFF. The chain recombines TRBV5-1 with TRBJ2-2; D might be TRBD1 or TRBD2, each matching 5 bases. Trimming took off 2 bases at V and 0 bases at J, with 8 bases between the two ends. This CDR3 region has 15 residues. Germline V gene sequence: CDR1 SGHRS, CDR2 YFSETQ. Complete variable domain (other parts from reference TRBV5-1 and TRBJ2-2): KAGVTQTPRYLIKTRGQQVTLSCSPISGHRSVSWYQQTPGQGLQFLFEYFSETQRNKGNFPGRFSGRQFSNSRSEMNVSTLELGDSALYLCASSFRDPNTGELFFGEGSRLTVL.

This clonotype came up a few times. V usage is TRBV28 and J usage is TRBJ2-7; tentative D call: TRBD1 (6 bases). CDR3 size: 13 residues. Germline V CDR1 and CDR2: MDHEN, SYDVKM. Trimming removed 5 bases at V and 6 bases at J, with 14 bases between. The CDR3 DNA reads TGTGCCAGCAGTATACAGGGATGGAGCGAGCAGTACGTC. It codes for CASSIQGWSEQYV.

The V gene is TRBV6-1, the J gene TRBJ2-5, with 7 nucleotides matching TRBD2. V shed 8 bases and J 4 bases; nucleotides not matched to a gene: 7. The CDR3 spans 13 residues. Germline lookup yields CDR1 MNHNS and CDR2 SASEGT. The CDR3 DNA reads as TGTGCCAGCTTCGGGGGAGGGTCAGAGACCCAGTACTTC. Translated, it gives CASFGGGSETQYF.